The entry below gives a single T cell receptor (beta chain) sequence along with its context. The antigen remains unidentified. The source of the sample is a study of graft-versus-host responses after intestinal transplantation. Only in-frame clones appear in the TCRdb table, and some are missing; sequencing was by immunoSEQ multiplex PCR. The data contain tens of thousands of clones, 85% to 95% of them singletons. The V and J ends lost 4 bases and 6 bases, in that order; junction bases with no gene match: 15. The length of the CDR3 is 20 residues. Germline CDR1 is SGHNT and CDR2 is YENEEA. The rearrangement joins TRBV11-3 to TRBJ2-1; 16 nucleotides match TRBD2. This clonotype was sampled from a human donor who was the organ donor for an intestinal transplant. The specimen comprised unstimulated CD4+ T cells sorted from spleen or lymph node cells, sampled before transplant. The CDR3 is CASSSEYPGLAGGRGNEQFF. CDR3 DNA sequence: TGTGCCAGCAGCTCCGAATACCCGGGACTAGCGGGGGGGCGGGGCAATGAGCAGTTCTTC.